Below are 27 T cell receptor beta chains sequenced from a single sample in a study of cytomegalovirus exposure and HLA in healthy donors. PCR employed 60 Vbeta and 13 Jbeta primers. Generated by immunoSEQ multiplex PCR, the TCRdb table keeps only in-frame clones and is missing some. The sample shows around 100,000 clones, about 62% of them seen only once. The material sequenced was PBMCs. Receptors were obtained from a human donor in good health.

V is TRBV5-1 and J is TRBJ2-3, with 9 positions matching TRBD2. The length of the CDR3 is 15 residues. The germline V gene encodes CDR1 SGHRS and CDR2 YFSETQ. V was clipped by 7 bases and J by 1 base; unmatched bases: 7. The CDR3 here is CASRAAGGGTDTQYF. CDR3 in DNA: TGCGCCAGCCGGGCGGCGGGAGGGGGCACAGATACGCAGTATTTT.

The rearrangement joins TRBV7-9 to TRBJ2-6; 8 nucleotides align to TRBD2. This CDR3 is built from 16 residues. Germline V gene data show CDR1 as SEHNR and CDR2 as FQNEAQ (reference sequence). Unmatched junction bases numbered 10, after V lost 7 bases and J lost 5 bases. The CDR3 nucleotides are TGTGCCAGCACACCACTCGGGGGGGGAAGGGCCAACGTCCTGACTTTC. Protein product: CASTPLGGGRANVLTF.

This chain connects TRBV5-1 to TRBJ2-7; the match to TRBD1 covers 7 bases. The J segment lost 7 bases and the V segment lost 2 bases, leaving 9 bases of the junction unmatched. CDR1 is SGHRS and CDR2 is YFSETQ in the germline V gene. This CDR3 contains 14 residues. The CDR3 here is CASSFSRGGQEQYF. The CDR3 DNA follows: TGCGCCAGCAGCTTCAGTAGAGGGGGACAGGAGCAGTACTTC.

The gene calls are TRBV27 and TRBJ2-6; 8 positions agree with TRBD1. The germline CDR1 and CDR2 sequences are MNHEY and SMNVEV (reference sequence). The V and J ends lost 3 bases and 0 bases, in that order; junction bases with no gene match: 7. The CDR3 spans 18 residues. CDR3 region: CASSFRTGLLSGANVLTF. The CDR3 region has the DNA TGTGCCAGCAGTTTCCGGACAGGGCTACTCTCTGGGGCCAACGTCCTGACTTTC.

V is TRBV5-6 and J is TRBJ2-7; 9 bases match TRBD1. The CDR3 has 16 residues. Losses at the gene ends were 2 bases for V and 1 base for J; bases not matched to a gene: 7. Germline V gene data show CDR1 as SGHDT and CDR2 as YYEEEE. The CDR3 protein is CASSFSGTGRSYEQYF. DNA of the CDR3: TGTGCCAGCAGCTTTTCCGGGACAGGGCGATCCTACGAGCAGTACTTC.

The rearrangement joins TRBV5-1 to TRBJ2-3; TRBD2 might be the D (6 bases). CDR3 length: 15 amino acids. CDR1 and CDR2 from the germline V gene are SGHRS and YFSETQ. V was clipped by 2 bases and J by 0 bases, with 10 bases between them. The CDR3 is CASSFAGPSTDTQYF. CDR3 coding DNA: TGCGCCAGCAGCTTCGCGGGGCCTAGCACAGATACGCAGTATTTT.

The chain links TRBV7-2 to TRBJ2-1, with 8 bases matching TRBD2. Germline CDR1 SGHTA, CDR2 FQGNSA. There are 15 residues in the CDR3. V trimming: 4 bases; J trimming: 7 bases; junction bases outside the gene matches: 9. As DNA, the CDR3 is TGTGCCAGCAGCTCATTACGGACTAGCCTTAATGAGCAGTTCTTC. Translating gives CASSSLRTSLNEQFF.

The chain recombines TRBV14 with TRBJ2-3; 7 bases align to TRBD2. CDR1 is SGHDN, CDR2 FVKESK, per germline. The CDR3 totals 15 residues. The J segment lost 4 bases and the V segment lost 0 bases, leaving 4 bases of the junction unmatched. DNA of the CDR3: TGTGCCAGCAGCCAAGATCCTAGCGGAGCAGATACGCAGTATTTT. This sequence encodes CASSQDPSGADTQYF.

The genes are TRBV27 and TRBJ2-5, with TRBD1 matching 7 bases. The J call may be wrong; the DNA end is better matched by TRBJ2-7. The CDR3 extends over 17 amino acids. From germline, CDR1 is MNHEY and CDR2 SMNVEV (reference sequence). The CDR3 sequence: CASSFRHRDSSTYEQYF. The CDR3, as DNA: TGTGCCAGCAGTTTTAGACACCGGGACAGCTCAACCTACGAGCAGTACTTC.

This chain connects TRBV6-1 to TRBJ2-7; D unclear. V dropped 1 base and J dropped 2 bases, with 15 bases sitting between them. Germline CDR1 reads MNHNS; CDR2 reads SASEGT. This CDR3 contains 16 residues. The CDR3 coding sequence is TGTGCCAGCAGTGAAGTGATGGAGATCCCGACCTACGAGCAGTACTTC. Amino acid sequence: CASSEVMEIPTYEQYF.

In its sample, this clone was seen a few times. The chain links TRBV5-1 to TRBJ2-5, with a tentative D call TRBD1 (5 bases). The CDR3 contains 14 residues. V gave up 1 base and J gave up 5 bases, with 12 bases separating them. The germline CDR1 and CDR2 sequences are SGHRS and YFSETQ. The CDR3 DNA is TGCGCCAGCAGCTTGTATCAGGGAAGGGAGACCCAGTACTTC. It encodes CASSLYQGRETQYF.

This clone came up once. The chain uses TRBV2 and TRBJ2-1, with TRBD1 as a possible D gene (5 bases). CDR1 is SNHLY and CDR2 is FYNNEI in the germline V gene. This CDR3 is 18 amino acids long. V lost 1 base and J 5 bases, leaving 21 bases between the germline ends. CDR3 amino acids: CASSEVDRKMGRNNEQFF. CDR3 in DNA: TGTGCCAGCAGTGAAGTCGACCGGAAAATGGGGCGGAACAATGAGCAGTTCTTC. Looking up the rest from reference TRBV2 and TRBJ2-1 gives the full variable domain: EPEVTQTPSHQVTQMGQEVILRCVPISNHLYFYWYRQILGQKVEFLVSFYNNEISEKSEIFDDQFSVERPDGSNFTLKIRSTKLEDSAMYFCASSEVDRKMGRNNEQFFGPGTRLTVL.

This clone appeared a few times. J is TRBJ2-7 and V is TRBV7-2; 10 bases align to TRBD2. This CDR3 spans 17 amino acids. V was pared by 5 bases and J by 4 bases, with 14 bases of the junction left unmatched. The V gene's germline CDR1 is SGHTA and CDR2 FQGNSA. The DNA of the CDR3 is TGTGCCAGCAGCGCCCGGACCTCCGGGACTAGCGAGTACGAGCAGTACTTC. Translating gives CASSARTSGTSEYEQYF.

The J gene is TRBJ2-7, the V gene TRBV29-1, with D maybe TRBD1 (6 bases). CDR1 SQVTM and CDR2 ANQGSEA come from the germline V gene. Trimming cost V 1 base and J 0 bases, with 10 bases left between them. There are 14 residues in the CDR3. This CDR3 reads CSVEGQESSYEQYF. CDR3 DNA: TGCAGCGTTGAAGGACAGGAAAGCTCCTACGAGCAGTACTTC.

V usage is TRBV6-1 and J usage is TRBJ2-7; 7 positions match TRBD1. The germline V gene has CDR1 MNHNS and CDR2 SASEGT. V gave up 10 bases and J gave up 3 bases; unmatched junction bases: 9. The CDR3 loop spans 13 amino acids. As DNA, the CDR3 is TGTGCCACCCTACAGGGGTTGTACTACGAGCAGTACTTC. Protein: CATLQGLYYEQYF.

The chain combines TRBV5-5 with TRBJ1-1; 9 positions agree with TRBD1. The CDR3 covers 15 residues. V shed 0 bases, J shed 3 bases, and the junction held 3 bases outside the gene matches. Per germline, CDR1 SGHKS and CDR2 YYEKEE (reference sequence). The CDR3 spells CASSLGDRVYTEAFF. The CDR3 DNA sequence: TGTGCCAGCAGCTTGGGGGACAGGGTGTACACTGAAGCTTTCTTT.

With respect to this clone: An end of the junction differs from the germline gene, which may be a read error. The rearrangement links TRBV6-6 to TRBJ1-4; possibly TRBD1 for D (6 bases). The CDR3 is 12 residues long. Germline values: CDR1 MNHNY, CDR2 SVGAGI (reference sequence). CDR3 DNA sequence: TGTGCCAGCAGCCCCCGACAGGAAAAACTGCTTTTT. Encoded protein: CASSPRQEKLLF.

In DNA, the CDR3 is TGTGCCAGCAGCTGGACAGGCGATGAAGCTTTCTTT. Protein product: CASSWTGDEAFF. V gene TRBV5-5 combines with J gene TRBJ1-1; 7 nucleotides line up with TRBD1. V lost 3 bases and J lost 7; bases outside the gene matches: 3. This CDR3 has 12 residues. From germline, CDR1 is SGHKS and CDR2 YYEKEE (reference sequence).

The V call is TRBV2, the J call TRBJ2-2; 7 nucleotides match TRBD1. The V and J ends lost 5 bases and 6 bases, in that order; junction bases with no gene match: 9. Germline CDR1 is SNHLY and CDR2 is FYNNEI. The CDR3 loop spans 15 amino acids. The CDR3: CASSLVTGFSGELFF. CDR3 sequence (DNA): TGTGCCAGCAGTCTTGTGACAGGGTTTTCCGGGGAGCTGTTTTTT.

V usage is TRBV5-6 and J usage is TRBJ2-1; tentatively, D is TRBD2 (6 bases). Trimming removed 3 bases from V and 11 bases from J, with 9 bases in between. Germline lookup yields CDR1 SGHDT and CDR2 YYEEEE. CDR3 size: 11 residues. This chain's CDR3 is CASSWEDQQFF. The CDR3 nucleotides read TGTGCCAGCAGCTGGGAGGATCAGCAGTTCTTC.

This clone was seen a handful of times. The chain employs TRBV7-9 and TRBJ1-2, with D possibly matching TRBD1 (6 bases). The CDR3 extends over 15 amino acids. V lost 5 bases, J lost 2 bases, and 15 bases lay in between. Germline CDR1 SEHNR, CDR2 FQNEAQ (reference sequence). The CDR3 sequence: CASSTVQGENYGYTF. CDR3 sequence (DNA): TGTGCCAGCAGCACGGTACAGGGAGAAAACTATGGCTACACCTTC.

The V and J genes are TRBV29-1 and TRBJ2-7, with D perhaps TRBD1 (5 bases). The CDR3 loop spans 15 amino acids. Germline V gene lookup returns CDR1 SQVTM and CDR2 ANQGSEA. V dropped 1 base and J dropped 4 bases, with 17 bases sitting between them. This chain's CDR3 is CSVEGSTGVGYEQYF. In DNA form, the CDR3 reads TGCAGCGTTGAAGGTAGCACAGGCGTAGGGTACGAGCAGTACTTC.

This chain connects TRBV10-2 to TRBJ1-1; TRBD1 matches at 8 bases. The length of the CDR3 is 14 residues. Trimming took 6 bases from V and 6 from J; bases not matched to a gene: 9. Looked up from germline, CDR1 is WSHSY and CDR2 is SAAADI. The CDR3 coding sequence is TGCGCCAGCAGGAAACGACAGGGGATGGCTGAAGCTTTCTTT. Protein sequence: CASRKRQGMAEAFF.

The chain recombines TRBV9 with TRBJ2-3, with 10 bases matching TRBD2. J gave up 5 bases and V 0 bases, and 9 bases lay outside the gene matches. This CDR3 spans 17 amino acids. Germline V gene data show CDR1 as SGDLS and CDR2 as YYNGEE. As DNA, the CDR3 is TGTGCCAGCAGCGTAGACCCCCTAGCGGGAGCGATAGATACGCAGTATTTT. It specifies CASSVDPLAGAIDTQYF.

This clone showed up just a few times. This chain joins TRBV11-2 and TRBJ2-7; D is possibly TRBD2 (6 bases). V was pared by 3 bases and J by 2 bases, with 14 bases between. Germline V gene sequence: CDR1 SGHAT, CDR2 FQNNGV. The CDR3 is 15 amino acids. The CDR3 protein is CASSLGDWTAYEQYF. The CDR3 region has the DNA TGTGCCAGCAGCTTGGGGGACTGGACCGCCTACGAGCAGTACTTC. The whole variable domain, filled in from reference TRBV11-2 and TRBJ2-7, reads EAGVAQSPRYKIIEKRQSVAFWCNPISGHATLYWYQQILGQGPKLLIQFQNNGVVDDSQLPKDRFSAERLKGVDSTLKIQPAKLEDSAVYLCASSLGDWTAYEQYFGPGTRLTVT.

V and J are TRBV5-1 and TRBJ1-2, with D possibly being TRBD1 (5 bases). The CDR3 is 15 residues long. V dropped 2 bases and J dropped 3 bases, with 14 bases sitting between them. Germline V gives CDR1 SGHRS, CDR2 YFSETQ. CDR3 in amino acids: CASSFYFGDYYGYTF. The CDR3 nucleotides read TGCGCCAGCAGCTTTTACTTTGGGGACTACTATGGCTACACCTTC.

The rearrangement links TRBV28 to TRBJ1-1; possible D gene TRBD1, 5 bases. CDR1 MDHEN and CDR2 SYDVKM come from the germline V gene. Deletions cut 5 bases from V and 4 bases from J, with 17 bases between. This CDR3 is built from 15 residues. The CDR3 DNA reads TGTGCCAGCAGTCTACGCGGGGGATGGGTCACTGAAGCTTTCTTT. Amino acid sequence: CASSLRGGWVTEAFF.